This TCR beta chain was observed in a study of T cell changes during pregnancy in multiple sclerosis (dated by TCRdb to between 2018 and 2021). About the study as a whole: In women with multiple sclerosis, the researchers looked at how the T cell repertoire shifted as pregnancy progressed.

Receptor libraries were prepared by the immunoSEQ multiplex PCR assay. Sourced from immuneACCESS, this table was stored by TCRdb with only in-frame sequences that have V and J called. A share of the clones is absent; for the studies checked, an unresolved V gene accounts for under half, and the remainder has no known explanation. In this sample the table shows 60,000 to 65,000 clones, roughly 91% of which occur a single time. The ten largest clones add up to about 2% of the sample. The CDR1 and CDR2 encoded by the germline V gene are SGHRS and YFSETQ. CDR3 length: 13 amino acids, cysteine to phenylalanine. Left in the record is the CDR3 DNA by itself, 39 bases read in frame from the first base. Relative to germline, V is 4 bases shorter and J is 5 bases shorter, with 12 bases between their ends. Details on this clone: The clone's antigen remains unknown. Base-call qualities are not available, and no considerably larger clone is one nucleotide away.

This receptor was taken from a female donor in good health, enrolled as a control in a pregnancy study. This specimen was peripheral blood, taken in the second trimester of pregnancy. Rearrangement joined TRBV5-1 to TRBJ2-5; the D gene remains uncertain. At the DNA level, the sequence is TGCGCCAGCAGCCGACTTAGTGCCGAGACCCAGTACTTC. It specifies CASSRLSAETQYF.